These 14 T cell receptor beta chains came from one sample sequenced in a study of cytomegalovirus exposure and HLA in healthy donors. PCR was performed using 60 Vbeta and 13 Jbeta primers. The repertoire was sequenced with immunoSEQ multiplex PCR; TCRdb's copy has only in-frame clones and lacks some. The table records around 150,000 clones, just over 75% of them present only once. Sequenced sample: PBMCs. The source is a woman in her 40s in good health and CMV-seronegative.

The V gene is TRBV7-8, the J gene TRBJ2-1, with D possibly matching TRBD2 (5 bases). The CDR3 runs to 17 residues. The germline V and J ends were trimmed by 2 bases and 4 bases, with 18 bases remaining between them. The V gene's germline CDR1 is SGHVS and CDR2 FQNEAQ. The CDR3 spells CASSLRTAGTPYNEQFF. The CDR3 bases are TGTGCCAGCAGCTTAAGGACGGCGGGCACCCCTTACAATGAGCAGTTCTTC. Filled out from reference TRBV7-8 and TRBJ2-1, the complete variable domain reads GAGVSQSPRYKVAKRGQDVALRCDPISGHVSLFWYQQALGQGPEFLTYFQNEAQLDKSGLPSDRFFAERPEGSVSTLKIQRTQQEDSAVYLCASSLRTAGTPYNEQFFGPGTRLTVL.

This sequence joins TRBV27 and TRBJ1-2; D possibly corresponds to TRBD1 (5 bases). Germline CDR1 MNHEY, CDR2 SMNVEV (reference sequence). The CDR3 has 13 amino acids. V lost 3 bases and J lost 7, with 12 bases in between. CDR3 protein: CASSFSGEGGYTF. The DNA of the CDR3 is TGTGCCAGCAGTTTTTCGGGGGAGGGTGGCTACACCTTC.

This chain joins TRBV27 and TRBJ2-7; D gene unclear. The CDR3 loop spans 18 amino acids. V lost 1 base, J lost 0 bases, and 19 bases lay in between. CDR1 MNHEY and CDR2 SMNVEV come from the germline V gene (reference sequence). The CDR3 here is CASSLLGRLPPSSYEQYF. CDR3 nucleotide sequence: TGTGCCAGCAGTTTATTAGGCAGACTTCCGCCCAGCTCCTACGAGCAGTACTTC.

The genes are TRBV6-5 and TRBJ1-1; 7 bases fit TRBD1. The V gene end was trimmed by 2 bases and the J gene end by 5 bases; junction bases not matched to a gene: 11. The CDR3 extends over 16 amino acids. CDR1 is MNHEY and CDR2 is SVGAGI in the germline V gene. The CDR3 DNA reads as TGTGCCAGCAGTTACCTCCTACTCACAGGGGCTACTGAAGCTTTCTTT. Protein product: CASSYLLLTGATEAFF.

This chain uses TRBV19 with TRBJ1-4, with TRBD1 matching 7 bases. The ends lost 4 bases at V and 4 bases at J; junction bases unmatched: 6. The CDR3 has 15 amino acids. Germline V gene sequence: CDR1 LNHDA, CDR2 SQIVND (reference sequence). CDR3 residues: CASSSGQAGNEKLFF. As DNA, the CDR3 is TGTGCCAGTAGTAGCGGACAGGCTGGTAATGAAAAACTGTTTTTT.

This chain uses TRBV7-9 with TRBJ2-3, with unresolved D. Trimming cost V 8 bases and J 2 bases, with 14 bases left between them. The CDR3 length is 14 residues. Germline V gene lookup returns CDR1 SEHNR and CDR2 FQNEAQ (reference sequence). The CDR3 coding sequence is TGTGCCAGCGGCCCCATAACCCCCACAGATACGCAGTATTTT. This encodes CASGPITPTDTQYF.

V gene TRBV4-1 combines with J gene TRBJ2-7; 8 bases match TRBD2. The J segment lost 5 bases and the V segment lost 6 bases, leaving 6 bases of the junction unmatched. The length of the CDR3 is 13 residues. Germline CDR1 MGHRA, CDR2 YSYEKL. The CDR3, as DNA: TGCGCCAGCAGGGAGCGGGAGAATAACGAGCAGTACTTC. Residues: CASRERENNEQYF.

This clone appeared a few times. CDR3 protein: CAWSVPAGDRETQYF. The CDR3 region has the DNA TGTGCCTGGAGTGTACCCGCGGGAGACAGGGAGACCCAGTACTTC. The chain joins TRBV30 to TRBJ2-5; TRBD2 is a possible D gene (7 bases). This CDR3 is 15 amino acids long. CDR1 and CDR2 (germline): GTSNPN, SVGIG (reference sequence). The V gene lost 0 bases and the J gene lost 5 bases, with 16 bases spanning the gap.

CDR3 DNA sequence: TGCGCCAGCAGCGAGGGACAGGGATTCCGAACTAATGAAAAACTGTTTTTT. It encodes CASSEGQGFRTNEKLFF. The chain recombines TRBV5-1 with TRBJ1-4, with TRBD1 matching 9 bases. Unmatched junction bases numbered 8, after V lost 4 bases and J lost 1 base. This CDR3 region has 17 residues. From germline, CDR1 is SGHRS and CDR2 YFSETQ.

The rearrangement joins TRBV19 to TRBJ1-4, with no clear D. Deletions cut 4 bases from V and 3 bases from J, with 9 bases between. This CDR3 region has 14 residues. Germline V lookup: CDR1 LNHDA, CDR2 SQIVND (reference sequence). The CDR3 is CASSTTAANEKLFF. The CDR3 nucleotides are TGTGCCAGTAGTACGACTGCAGCTAATGAAAAACTGTTTTTT.

J is TRBJ2-1 and V is TRBV10-2, with TRBD2 matching over 10 bases. The V and J ends lost 3 bases and 0 bases, in that order; junction bases with no gene match: 5. The CDR3 runs 17 residues. CDR1 is WSHSY and CDR2 is SAAADI in the germline V gene. Here the CDR3 DNA reads TGCGCCAGCAGTGATGCAGGACTAGCGGCCTCCTACAATGAGCAGTTCTTC. Its protein product is CASSDAGLAASYNEQFF.

The V gene is TRBV30, the J gene TRBJ2-1; TRBD2 is a possible D gene (7 bases). The V and J ends lost 0 bases and 9 bases respectively, with 15 bases between them. From germline, CDR1 is GTSNPN and CDR2 SVGIG (reference sequence). This CDR3 spans 14 amino acids. The CDR3 spells CAWSVGRGGSEQFF. DNA of the CDR3: TGTGCCTGGAGTGTCGGCAGGGGAGGGAGTGAGCAGTTCTTC.

V usage is TRBV4-2 and J usage is TRBJ2-7, with D possibly TRBD1 on 8 matching bases. The ends were cut back, 0 bases at V and 4 bases at J, with 19 bases in the middle. The CDR3 consists of 17 residues. From germline, CDR1 is LGHNA and CDR2 YNFKEQ. CDR3 sequence: CASSQDRDTGGGYEQYF. As DNA, the CDR3 is TGTGCCAGCAGCCAAGATAGGGACACAGGGGGAGGGTACGAGCAGTACTTC.

This sequence joins TRBV7-9 and TRBJ2-3, with 13 positions matching TRBD2. CDR1 and CDR2 from the germline V gene are SEHNR and FQNEAQ (reference sequence). After removal of 7 bases from V and 9 bases from J, the junction contained 7 bases not matched to a gene. CDR3 size: 14 residues. CDR3 coding DNA: TGTGCCAGCACCCAGGGGACTAGCGGGAAGACGCAGTATTTT. Encoded protein: CASTQGTSGKTQYF.